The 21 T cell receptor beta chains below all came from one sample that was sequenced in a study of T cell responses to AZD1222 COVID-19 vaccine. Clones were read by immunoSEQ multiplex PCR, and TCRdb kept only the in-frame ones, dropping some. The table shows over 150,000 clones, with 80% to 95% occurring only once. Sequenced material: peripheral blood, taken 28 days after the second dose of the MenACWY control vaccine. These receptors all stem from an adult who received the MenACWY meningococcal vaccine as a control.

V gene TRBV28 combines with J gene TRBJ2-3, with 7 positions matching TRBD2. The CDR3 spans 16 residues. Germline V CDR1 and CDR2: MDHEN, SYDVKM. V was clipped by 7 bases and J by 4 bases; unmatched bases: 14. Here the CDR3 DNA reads TGTGCCAGCATTCCGACAGTAGGCGGGGGAGCAGATACGCAGTATTTT. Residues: CASIPTVGGGADTQYF. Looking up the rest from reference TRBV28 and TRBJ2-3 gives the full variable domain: DVKVTQSSRYLVKRTGEKVFLECVQDMDHENMFWYRQDPGLGLRLIYFSYDVKMKEKGDIPEGYSVSREKKERFSLILESASTNQTSMYLCASIPTVGGGADTQYFGPGTRLTVL.

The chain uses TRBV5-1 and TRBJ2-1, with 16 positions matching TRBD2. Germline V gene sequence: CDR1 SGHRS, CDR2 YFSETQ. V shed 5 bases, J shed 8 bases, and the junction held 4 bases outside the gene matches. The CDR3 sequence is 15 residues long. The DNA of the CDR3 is TGCGCCAGCAGGGGACTAGCGGGGGGGCTCGATGAGCAGTTCTTC. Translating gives CASRGLAGGLDEQFF.

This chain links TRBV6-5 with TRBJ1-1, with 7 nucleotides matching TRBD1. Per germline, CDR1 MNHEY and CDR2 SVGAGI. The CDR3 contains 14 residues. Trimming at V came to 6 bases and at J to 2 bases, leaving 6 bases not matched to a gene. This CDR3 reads CASRRDRPNTEAFF. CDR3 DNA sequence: TGTGCCAGCAGGAGGGACAGACCAAACACTGAAGCTTTCTTT.

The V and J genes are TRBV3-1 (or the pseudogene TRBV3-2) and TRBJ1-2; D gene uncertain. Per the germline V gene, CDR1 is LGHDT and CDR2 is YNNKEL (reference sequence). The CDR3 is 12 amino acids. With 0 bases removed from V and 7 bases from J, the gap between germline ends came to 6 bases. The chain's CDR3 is CASSQDPAGYTF. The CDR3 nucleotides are TGTGCCAGCAGCCAAGATCCGGCTGGCTACACCTTC.

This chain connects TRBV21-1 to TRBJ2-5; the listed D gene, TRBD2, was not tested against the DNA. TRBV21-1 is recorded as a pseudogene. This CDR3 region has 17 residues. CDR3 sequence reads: CASSKRVGLAKKETQYF. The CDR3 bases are TGTGCCAGCAGCAAACGGGTCGGGCTAGCGAAAAAAGAGACCCAGTACTTC.

CDR3 protein: CASSVAGGHTIYF. In nucleotides, the CDR3 is TGTGCCAGCAGCGTAGCAGGGGGCCACACCATATATTTT. V is TRBV9 and J is TRBJ1-3; TRBD1 matches 8 bases. The V and J ends lost 0 bases and 8 bases, in that order; junction bases with no gene match: 1. The CDR3 extends over 13 amino acids. Germline V gene sequence: CDR1 SGDLS, CDR2 YYNGEE.

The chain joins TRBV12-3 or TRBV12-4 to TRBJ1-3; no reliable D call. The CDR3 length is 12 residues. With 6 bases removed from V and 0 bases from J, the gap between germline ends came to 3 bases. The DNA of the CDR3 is TGTGCCAGCAGGATCTCTGGAAACACCATATATTTT. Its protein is CASRISGNTIYF.

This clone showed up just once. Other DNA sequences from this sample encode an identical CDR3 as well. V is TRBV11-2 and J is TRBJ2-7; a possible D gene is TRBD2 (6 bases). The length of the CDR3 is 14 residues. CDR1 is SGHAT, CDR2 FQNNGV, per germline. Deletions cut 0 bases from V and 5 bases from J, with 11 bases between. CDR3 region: CASSLDSGGNEQYF. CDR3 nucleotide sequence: TGTGCCAGCAGCTTAGATTCGGGCGGGAACGAGCAGTACTTC.

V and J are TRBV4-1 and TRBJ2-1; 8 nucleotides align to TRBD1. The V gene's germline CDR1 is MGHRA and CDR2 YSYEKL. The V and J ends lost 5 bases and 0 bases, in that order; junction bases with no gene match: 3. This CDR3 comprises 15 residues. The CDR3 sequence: CASSSGQGSYNEQFF. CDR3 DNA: TGCGCCAGCAGCTCCGGACAGGGCTCCTACAATGAGCAGTTCTTC.

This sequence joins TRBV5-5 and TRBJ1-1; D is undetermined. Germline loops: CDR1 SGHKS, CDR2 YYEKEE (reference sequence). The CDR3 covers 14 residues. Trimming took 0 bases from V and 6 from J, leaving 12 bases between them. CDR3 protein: CASSLDAIESEAFF. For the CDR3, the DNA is TGTGCCAGCAGCTTGGACGCGATTGAGTCTGAAGCTTTCTTT.

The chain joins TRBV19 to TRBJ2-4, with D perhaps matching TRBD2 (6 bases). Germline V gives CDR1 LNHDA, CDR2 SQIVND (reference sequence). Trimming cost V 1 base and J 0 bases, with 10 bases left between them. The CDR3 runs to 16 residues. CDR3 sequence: CASSIGRRVAKNIQYF. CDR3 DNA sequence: TGTGCCAGTAGTATAGGCAGGAGGGTAGCCAAAAACATTCAGTACTTC.

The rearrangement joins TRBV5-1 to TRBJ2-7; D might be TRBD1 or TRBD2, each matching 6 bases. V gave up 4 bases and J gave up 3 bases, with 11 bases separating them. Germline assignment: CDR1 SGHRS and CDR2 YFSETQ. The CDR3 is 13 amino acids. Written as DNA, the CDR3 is TGCGCCAGCAGCGTCGGGGGCGTCTACGAGCAGTACTTC. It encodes CASSVGGVYEQYF.

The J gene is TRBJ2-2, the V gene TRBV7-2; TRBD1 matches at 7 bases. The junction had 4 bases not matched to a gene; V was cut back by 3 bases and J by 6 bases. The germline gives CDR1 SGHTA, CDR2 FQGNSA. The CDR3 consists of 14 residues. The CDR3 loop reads CASSFDRAAGELFF. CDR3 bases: TGTGCCAGCAGCTTCGACAGGGCGGCCGGGGAGCTGTTTTTT.

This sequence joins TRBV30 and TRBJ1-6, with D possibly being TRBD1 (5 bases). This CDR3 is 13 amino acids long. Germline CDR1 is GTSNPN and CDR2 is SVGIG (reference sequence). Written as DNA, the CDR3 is TGTGCTTTTAGACAGTCCTATAATTCACCCCTCCACTTT. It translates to CAFRQSYNSPLHF.

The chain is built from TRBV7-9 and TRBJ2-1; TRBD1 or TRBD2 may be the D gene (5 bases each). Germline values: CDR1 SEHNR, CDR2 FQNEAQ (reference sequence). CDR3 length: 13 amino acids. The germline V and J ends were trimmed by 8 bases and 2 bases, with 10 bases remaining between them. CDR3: CASRGTPYNEQFF. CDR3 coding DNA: TGTGCCAGCCGTGGGACCCCCTACAATGAGCAGTTCTTC.

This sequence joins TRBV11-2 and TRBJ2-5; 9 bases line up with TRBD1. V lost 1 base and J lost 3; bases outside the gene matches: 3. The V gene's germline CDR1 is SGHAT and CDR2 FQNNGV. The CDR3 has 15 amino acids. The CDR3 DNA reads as TGTGCCAGCAGCTTAGGGGACAGGGTAGAAGAGACCCAGTACTTC. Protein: CASSLGDRVEETQYF.

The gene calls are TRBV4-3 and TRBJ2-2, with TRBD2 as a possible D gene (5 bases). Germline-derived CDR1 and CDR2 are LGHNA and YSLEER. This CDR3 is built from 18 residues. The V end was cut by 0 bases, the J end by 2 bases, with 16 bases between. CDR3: CASSQDPPGAVNTGELFF. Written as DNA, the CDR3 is TGCGCCAGCAGCCAAGACCCCCCCGGAGCGGTTAACACCGGGGAGCTGTTTTTT.

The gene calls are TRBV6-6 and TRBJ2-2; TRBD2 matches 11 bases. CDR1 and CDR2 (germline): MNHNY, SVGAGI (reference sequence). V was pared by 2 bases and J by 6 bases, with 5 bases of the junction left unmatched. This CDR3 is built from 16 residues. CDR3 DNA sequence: TGTGCCAGCAGTTACACTAGCGGGGGCCTACCCGGGGAGCTGTTTTTT. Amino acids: CASSYTSGGLPGELFF.

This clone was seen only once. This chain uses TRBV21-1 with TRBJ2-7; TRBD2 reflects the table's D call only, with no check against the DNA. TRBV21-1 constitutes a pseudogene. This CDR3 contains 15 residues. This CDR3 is CASSKGAGSVYEQYF. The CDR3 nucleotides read TGTGCCAGCAGCAAAGGGGCAGGTAGCGTCTACGAGCAGTACTTC.

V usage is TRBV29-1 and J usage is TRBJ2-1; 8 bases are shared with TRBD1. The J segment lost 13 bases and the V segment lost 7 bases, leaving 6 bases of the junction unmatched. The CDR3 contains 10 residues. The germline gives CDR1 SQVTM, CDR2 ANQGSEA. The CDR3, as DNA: TGCAGCGACGGACAGGGCCCACAGTTCTTC. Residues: CSDGQGPQFF.

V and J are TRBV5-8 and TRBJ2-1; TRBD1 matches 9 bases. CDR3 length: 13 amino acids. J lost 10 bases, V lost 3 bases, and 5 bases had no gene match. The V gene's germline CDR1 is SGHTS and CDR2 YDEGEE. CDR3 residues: CASSWDREREQFF. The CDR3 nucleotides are TGTGCCAGCAGCTGGGACAGGGAACGGGAGCAGTTCTTC.